This TCR beta chain is drawn from a study of blood T cells in healthy people across ages. A sample-barcoded 5' primer and a J-beta primer mix were used in a second PCR of roughly 7 to 11 cycles. TCRdb re-called the 5' RACE reads through MiXCR, storing one row per CDR3 protein. The repertoire holds approximately 800,000 distinct CDR3 sequences, with roughly 50% as singletons. V lost 0 bases and J 0 bases, leaving 15 bases between the germline ends. The V gene's germline CDR1 is DFQATT and CDR2 SNEGSKA (reference sequence). This CDR3 region has 18 residues. Sequenced material: blood. V is TRBV20-1 and J is TRBJ1-6; D uncertain. This receptor was obtained from an elderly man in good health. The CDR3 sequence is CSARDSRDTDSYNSPLHF. The CDR3 coding sequence is TGCAGTGCTAGAGATAGCCGTGACACCGACTCCTATAATTCACCCCTCCACTTT.